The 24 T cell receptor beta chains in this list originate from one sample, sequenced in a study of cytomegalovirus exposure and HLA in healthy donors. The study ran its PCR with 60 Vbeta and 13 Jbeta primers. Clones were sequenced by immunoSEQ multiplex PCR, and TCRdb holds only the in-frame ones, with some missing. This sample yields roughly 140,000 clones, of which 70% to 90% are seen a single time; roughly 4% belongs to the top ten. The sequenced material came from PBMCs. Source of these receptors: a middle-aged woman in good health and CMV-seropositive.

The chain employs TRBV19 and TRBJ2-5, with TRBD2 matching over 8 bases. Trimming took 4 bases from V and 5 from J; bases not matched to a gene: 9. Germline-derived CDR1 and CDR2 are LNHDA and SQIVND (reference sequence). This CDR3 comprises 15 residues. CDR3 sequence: CASSTPSGLGETQYF. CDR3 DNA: TGTGCCAGTAGTACCCCTAGCGGGCTTGGGGAGACCCAGTACTTC.

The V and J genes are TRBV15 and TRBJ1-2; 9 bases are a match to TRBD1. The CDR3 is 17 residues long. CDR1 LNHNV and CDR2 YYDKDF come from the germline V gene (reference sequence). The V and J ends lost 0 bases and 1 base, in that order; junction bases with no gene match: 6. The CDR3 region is CATSRDSRGQGNYGYTF. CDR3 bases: TGTGCCACCAGCAGAGATAGTCGGGGACAGGGTAACTATGGCTACACCTTC.

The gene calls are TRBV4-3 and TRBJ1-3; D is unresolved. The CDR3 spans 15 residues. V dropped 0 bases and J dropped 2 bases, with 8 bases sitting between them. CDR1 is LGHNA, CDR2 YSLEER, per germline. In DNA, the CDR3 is TGCGCCAGCAGCCAAGATCGGGTGGCTGGAAACACCATATATTTT. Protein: CASSQDRVAGNTIYF.

The CDR3 sequence is CASSPTGQGGDEQFF. The CDR3 DNA is TGTGCCAGCAGTCCAACGGGACAGGGTGGTGATGAGCAGTTCTTC. The chain uses TRBV5-6 and TRBJ2-1, with TRBD1 identical over 9 bases. Germline V lookup: CDR1 SGHDT, CDR2 YYEEEE. The CDR3 is 15 residues long. J lost 8 bases, V lost 5 bases, and 11 bases had no gene match. Full variable domain (outside the CDR3, taken from reference TRBV5-6 and TRBJ2-1): DAGVTQSPTHLIKTRGQQVTLRCSPKSGHDTVSWYQQALGQGPQFIFQYYEEEERQRGNFPDRFSGHQFPNYSSELNVNALLLGDSALYLCASSPTGQGGDEQFFGPGTRLTVL.

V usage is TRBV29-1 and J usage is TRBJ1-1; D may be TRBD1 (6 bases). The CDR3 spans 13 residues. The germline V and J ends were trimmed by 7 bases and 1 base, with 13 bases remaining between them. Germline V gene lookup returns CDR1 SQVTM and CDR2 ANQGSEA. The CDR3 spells CSATRGGNTEAFF. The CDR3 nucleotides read TGCAGCGCGACGAGGGGGGGGAACACTGAAGCTTTCTTT.

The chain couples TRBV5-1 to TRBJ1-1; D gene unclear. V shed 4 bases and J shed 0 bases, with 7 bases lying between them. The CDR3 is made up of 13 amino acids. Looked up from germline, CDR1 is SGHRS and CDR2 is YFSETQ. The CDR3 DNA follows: TGCGCCAGCAGCAGTACAGTGAACACTGAAGCTTTCTTT. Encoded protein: CASSSTVNTEAFF.

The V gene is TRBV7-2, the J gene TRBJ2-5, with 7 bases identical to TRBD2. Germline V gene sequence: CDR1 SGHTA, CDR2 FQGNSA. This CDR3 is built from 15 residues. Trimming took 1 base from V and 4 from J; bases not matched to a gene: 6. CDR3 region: CASSLGTSRRETQYF. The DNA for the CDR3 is TGTGCCAGCAGCTTAGGGACTAGTCGGCGAGAGACCCAGTACTTC.

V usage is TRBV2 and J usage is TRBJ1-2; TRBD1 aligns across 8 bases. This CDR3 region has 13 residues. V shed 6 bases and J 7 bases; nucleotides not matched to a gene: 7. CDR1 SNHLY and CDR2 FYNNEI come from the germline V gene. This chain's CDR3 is CASRVWTGSGYTF. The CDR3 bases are TGTGCCAGCAGGGTATGGACAGGGTCTGGCTACACCTTC.

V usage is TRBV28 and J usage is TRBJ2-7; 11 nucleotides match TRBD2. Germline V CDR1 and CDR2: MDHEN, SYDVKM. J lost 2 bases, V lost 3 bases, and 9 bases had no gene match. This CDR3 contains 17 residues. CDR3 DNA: TGTGCCAGCAGTTTGCCAGGGACTAGCGGCACGACCTACGAGCAGTACTTC. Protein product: CASSLPGTSGTTYEQYF.

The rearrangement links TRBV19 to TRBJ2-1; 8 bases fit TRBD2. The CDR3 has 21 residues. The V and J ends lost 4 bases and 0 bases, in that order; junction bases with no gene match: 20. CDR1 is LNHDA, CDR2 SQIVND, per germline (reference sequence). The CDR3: CASSSHSGQASGRPSYNEQFF. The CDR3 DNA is TGTGCCAGTAGTAGCCACAGTGGTCAGGCCAGCGGGAGACCCTCCTACAATGAGCAGTTCTTC.

The CDR3: CASSWSLSEAFF. In DNA, the CDR3 is TGTGCCAGCAGCTGGAGCCTATCTGAAGCTTTCTTT. The V and J genes are TRBV5-6 and TRBJ1-1; the D is unclear. Per the germline V gene, CDR1 is SGHDT and CDR2 is YYEEEE. This CDR3 region has 12 residues. Trimming cost V 3 bases and J 6 bases, with 9 bases left between them.

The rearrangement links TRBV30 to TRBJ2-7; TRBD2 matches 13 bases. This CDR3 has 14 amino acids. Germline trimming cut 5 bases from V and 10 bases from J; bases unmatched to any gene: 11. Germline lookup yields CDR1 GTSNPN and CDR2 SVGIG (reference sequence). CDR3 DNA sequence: TGTGCCTGGGTCTTAGGACTAGCGGGAGAGATCCAGTACTTC. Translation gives CAWVLGLAGEIQYF.

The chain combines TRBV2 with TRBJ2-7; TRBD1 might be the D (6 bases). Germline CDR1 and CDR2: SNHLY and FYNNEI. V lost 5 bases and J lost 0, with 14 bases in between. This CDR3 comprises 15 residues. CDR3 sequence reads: CASSSRMGASYEQYF. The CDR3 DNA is TGTGCCAGCAGTTCTCGCATGGGGGCCTCCTACGAGCAGTACTTC.

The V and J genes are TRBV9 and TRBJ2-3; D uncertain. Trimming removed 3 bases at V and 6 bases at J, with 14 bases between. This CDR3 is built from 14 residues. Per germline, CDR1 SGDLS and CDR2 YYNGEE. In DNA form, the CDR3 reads TGTGCCAGCAGCGGTGCAGTTGGTCCCGATACGCAGTATTTT. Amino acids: CASSGAVGPDTQYF.

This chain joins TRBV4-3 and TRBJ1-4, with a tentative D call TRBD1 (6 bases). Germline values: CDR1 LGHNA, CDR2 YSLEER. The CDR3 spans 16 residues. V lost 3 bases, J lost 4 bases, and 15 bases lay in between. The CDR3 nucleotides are TGCGCCAGCAGCCATCTAATCGGACAGAATAATGAAAAACTGTTTTTT. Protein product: CASSHLIGQNNEKLFF.

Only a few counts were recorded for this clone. In DNA form, the CDR3 reads TGTGCCAGCAGGTCGGCCGGGGGCTCTGGAAACACCATATATTTT. Protein: CASRSAGGSGNTIYF. This chain connects TRBV6-6 to TRBJ1-3; TRBD1 might be the D (5 bases). V lost 6 bases to trimming and J lost 0 bases, with 12 bases between them. From germline, CDR1 is MNHNY and CDR2 SVGAGI (reference sequence). This CDR3 region has 15 residues.

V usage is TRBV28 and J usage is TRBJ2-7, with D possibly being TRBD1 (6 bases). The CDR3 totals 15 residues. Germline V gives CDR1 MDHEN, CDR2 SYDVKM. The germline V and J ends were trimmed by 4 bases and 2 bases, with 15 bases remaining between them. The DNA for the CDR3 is TGTGCCAGCAGTTACCGACAGGCTGGCACCTACGAGCAGTACTTC. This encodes CASSYRQAGTYEQYF.

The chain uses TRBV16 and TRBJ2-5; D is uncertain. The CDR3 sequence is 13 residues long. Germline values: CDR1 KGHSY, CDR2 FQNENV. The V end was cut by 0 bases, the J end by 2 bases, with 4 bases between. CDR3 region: CASSQSRQETQYF. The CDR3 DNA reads TGTGCCAGCAGCCAATCCCGTCAAGAGACCCAGTACTTC.

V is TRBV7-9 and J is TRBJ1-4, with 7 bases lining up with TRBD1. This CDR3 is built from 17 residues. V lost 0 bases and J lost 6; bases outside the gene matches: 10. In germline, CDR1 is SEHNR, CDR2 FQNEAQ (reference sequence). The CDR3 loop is CASSLAPNRGKDEKLFF. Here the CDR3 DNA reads TGTGCCAGCAGCTTAGCCCCCAACAGGGGTAAAGATGAAAAACTGTTTTTT.

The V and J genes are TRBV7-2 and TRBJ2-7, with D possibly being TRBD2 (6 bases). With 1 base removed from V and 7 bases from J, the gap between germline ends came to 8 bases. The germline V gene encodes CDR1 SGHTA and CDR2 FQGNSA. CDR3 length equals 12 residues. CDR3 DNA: TGTGCCAGCAGCTTAGGTAGCGGAGAGCAGTACTTC. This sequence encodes CASSLGSGEQYF.

CDR3 residues: CASSLLAGGADTQYF. In DNA form, the CDR3 reads TGTGCCAGCAGTCTACTAGCGGGAGGGGCAGATACGCAGTATTTT. The chain joins TRBV6-5 to TRBJ2-3, with 13 bases matching TRBD2. V was pared by 5 bases and J by 4 bases, with 3 bases of the junction left unmatched. The CDR3 loop spans 15 amino acids. CDR1 and CDR2 from the germline V gene are MNHEY and SVGAGI.

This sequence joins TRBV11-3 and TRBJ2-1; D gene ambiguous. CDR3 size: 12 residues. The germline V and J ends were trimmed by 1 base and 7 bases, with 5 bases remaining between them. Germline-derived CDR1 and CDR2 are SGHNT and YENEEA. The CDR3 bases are TGTGCCAGCAGCTTAGGGGCAAATGAGCAGTTCTTC. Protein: CASSLGANEQFF.

CDR3 DNA: TGTGCCAGCAGAGTTAACGGGGGGGCACGGACCGGGGAGCTGTTTTTT. Translating it yields CASRVNGGARTGELFF. The chain has TRBV7-3 and TRBJ2-2, with 8 bases fitting TRBD2. The CDR3 has 16 residues. Germline V gives CDR1 SGHTA, CDR2 FQGTGA. The J segment lost 5 bases and the V segment lost 6 bases, leaving 11 bases of the junction unmatched.

The DNA of the CDR3 is TGTGCCAGCAGCCCGGAGACCCAGTACTTC. Amino acids: CASSPETQYF. The V call is TRBV21-1, the J call TRBJ2-5; the listed D gene, TRBD2, was not tested against the DNA. TRBV21-1 is recorded as a pseudogene. This CDR3 region has 10 residues.